Shown below are 25 T cell receptor beta chains from a single sample sequenced in a study of cytomegalovirus exposure and HLA in healthy donors. Profiled with immunoSEQ multiplex PCR; TCRdb holds only in-frame clones, not every one. This table has hundreds of thousands of clones, less than 90% appearing once. The sample comprised PBMCs. The receptors shown here come from a man between 18 and 35 years old in good health and CMV-seropositive.

V is TRBV6-1 and J is TRBJ2-1; unclear D gene. There are 13 residues in the CDR3. Germline V gene lookup returns CDR1 MNHNS and CDR2 SASEGT. V was shortened by 1 base and J by 8 bases, with 9 bases between the two germline ends. CDR3 residues: CASSEGKDHEQFF. The CDR3 DNA reads as TGTGCCAGCAGTGAAGGAAAGGATCATGAGCAGTTCTTC.

The chain employs TRBV6-1 and TRBJ2-2; the D gene could be TRBD1 or TRBD2 (6 bases each). The V and J ends lost 2 bases and 5 bases respectively, with 18 bases between them. Germline lookup yields CDR1 MNHNS and CDR2 SASEGT. CDR3 length: 17 amino acids. In nucleotides, the CDR3 is TGTGCCAGCAGTGAAAGGAGGGCAGGGGACATGACCGGGGAGCTGTTTTTT. Translated, it gives CASSERRAGDMTGELFF.

This chain uses TRBV28 with TRBJ1-5, with D maybe TRBD1 (6 bases). Germline loops: CDR1 MDHEN, CDR2 SYDVKM. Between the trimmed V and J ends, which lost 11 bases and 8 bases, there was a span of 22 bases. This CDR3 is 14 amino acids long. The CDR3 loop is CAARLQGSREPQHF. The CDR3 DNA reads TGTGCCGCCCGACTACAGGGCTCACGGGAGCCCCAGCATTTT.

This clone has only a few counts. The chain couples TRBV2 to TRBJ2-1; 7 positions agree with TRBD2. Trimming cost V 2 bases and J 9 bases; bases outside gene matches: 7. The CDR3 extends over 14 amino acids. Germline CDR1 is SNHLY and CDR2 is FYNNEI. This CDR3 reads CASSERNWGGEQFF. Written as DNA, the CDR3 is TGTGCCAGCAGTGAACGGAATTGGGGGGGTGAGCAGTTCTTC.

CDR3 protein: CASRPGLAGFYEQYF. CDR3 bases: TGCGCCAGCAGGCCTGGACTAGCGGGATTCTACGAGCAGTACTTC. V gene TRBV5-1 combines with J gene TRBJ2-7; TRBD2 matches 12 bases. The junction had 6 bases not matched to a gene; V was cut back by 5 bases and J by 3 bases. The CDR3 contains 15 residues. Germline loops: CDR1 SGHRS, CDR2 YFSETQ.

This clone was observed a few times. The rearrangement links TRBV9 to TRBJ2-1; 8 bases line up with TRBD2. The CDR3 sequence is 15 residues long. V shed 0 bases and J 5 bases; nucleotides not matched to a gene: 4. The germline gives CDR1 SGDLS, CDR2 YYNGEE. CDR3: CASSVGGTRDNEQFF. The CDR3 DNA sequence: TGTGCCAGCAGCGTAGGAGGGACTAGAGACAATGAGCAGTTCTTC.

The CDR3 reads CASSVRLAGGSNYEQYF. The CDR3 coding sequence is TGTGCCAGCAGCGTCAGACTAGCGGGAGGTTCTAACTACGAGCAGTACTTC. The rearrangement uses TRBV7-2 and TRBJ2-7, with 13 nucleotides matching TRBD2. The CDR3 has 17 residues. The trim removed 5 bases at V and 3 bases at J, leaving 10 bases unmatched. CDR1 SGHTA and CDR2 FQGNSA come from the germline V gene.

The chain uses TRBV28 and TRBJ2-2; D is unresolved. V lost 6 bases, J lost 6 bases, and 14 bases lay in between. The germline gives CDR1 MDHEN, CDR2 SYDVKM. This CDR3 contains 14 residues. For the CDR3, the DNA is TGTGCCAGCAGATCACTCTCCCGGCCCGGGGAGCTGTTTTTT. Protein sequence: CASRSLSRPGELFF.

J is TRBJ2-7 and V is TRBV13; no reliable D call. Germline lookup yields CDR1 PRHDT and CDR2 FYEKMQ (reference sequence). The CDR3 contains 13 residues. The ends were cut back, 5 bases at V and 4 bases at J, with 12 bases in the middle. CDR3 sequence reads: CASSVNPSYEQYF. In DNA form, the CDR3 reads TGTGCCAGCAGCGTAAATCCCTCTTACGAGCAGTACTTC.

V and J are TRBV4-3 and TRBJ2-7, with D possibly TRBD2 on 6 matching bases. The CDR3 spans 16 residues. V was cut by 1 base and J by 0 bases, with 13 bases left in between. The germline V gene encodes CDR1 LGHNA and CDR2 YSLEER. The CDR3 spells CASSQGPGGSSYEQYF. As DNA, the CDR3 is TGCGCCAGCAGCCAAGGCCCCGGAGGGAGCTCCTACGAGCAGTACTTC.

The V and J genes are TRBV30 and TRBJ2-3; D may correspond to TRBD1 or TRBD2 (5 bases each). The germline V and J ends were trimmed by 2 bases and 14 bases, with 11 bases remaining between them. This CDR3 comprises 10 residues. Germline V lookup: CDR1 GTSNPN, CDR2 SVGIG (reference sequence). Written as DNA, the CDR3 is TGTGCCTGGAGTCGAGGGGCACGGTATTTT. Protein: CAWSRGARYF. Supplemented by reference TRBV30 and TRBJ2-3, the full variable domain reads SQTIHQWPATLVQPVGSPLSLECTVEGTSNPNLYWYRQAAGRGLQLLFYSVGIGQISSEVPQNLSASRPQDRQFILSSKKLLLSDSGFYLCAWSRGARYFGPGTRLTVL.

The chain couples TRBV28 to TRBJ2-7, with D unresolved. CDR3 length: 13 residues. V was cut by 6 bases and J by 3 bases, with 12 bases left in between. Germline loops: CDR1 MDHEN, CDR2 SYDVKM. In DNA, the CDR3 is TGTGCCAGCAGGCTATCTGATCTCTACGAGCAGTACTTC. Amino acids: CASRLSDLYEQYF. Looking up the rest from reference TRBV28 and TRBJ2-7 gives the full variable domain: DVKVTQSSRYLVKRTGEKVFLECVQDMDHENMFWYRQDPGLGLRLIYFSYDVKMKEKGDIPEGYSVSREKKERFSLILESASTNQTSMYLCASRLSDLYEQYFGPGTRLTVT.

The CDR3 coding sequence is TGTGCCAGCAGCCTAATAGCCGGAGAATACTACGAGCAGTACTTC. This translates into CASSLIAGEYYEQYF. The genes are TRBV14 and TRBJ2-7; D ambiguous. The V gene's germline CDR1 is SGHDN and CDR2 FVKESK. This CDR3 is 15 amino acids long. The V end lost 4 bases, the J end lost 3 bases, and 16 bases lay between the germline ends.

In its sample, this clone was seen once. This chain uses TRBV29-1 with TRBJ1-3; D may be TRBD1 (5 bases). Germline V gene sequence: CDR1 SQVTM, CDR2 ANQGSEA. V was cut by 6 bases and J by 3 bases, with 12 bases left in between. This CDR3 comprises 13 residues. Here the CDR3 DNA reads TGCAGCGTCGAGGGGCTTGGTGGAAACACCATATATTTT. Protein sequence: CSVEGLGGNTIYF.

The chain employs TRBV4-1 and TRBJ1-1; no clear D. This CDR3 has 15 amino acids. Germline V gene lookup returns CDR1 MGHRA and CDR2 YSYEKL. Between the trimmed V and J ends, which lost 0 bases and 0 bases, there was a span of 8 bases. The CDR3 is CASSQDPAMNTEAFF. CDR3 in DNA: TGCGCCAGCAGCCAAGATCCGGCAATGAACACTGAAGCTTTCTTT.

V gene TRBV28 combines with J gene TRBJ2-7, with D possibly matching TRBD2 (6 bases). Germline V lookup: CDR1 MDHEN, CDR2 SYDVKM. Trimming cost V 3 bases and J 2 bases, with 14 bases left between them. CDR3 length: 15 amino acids. The CDR3: CASSFLMGLTYEQYF. CDR3 nucleotides: TGTGCCAGCAGTTTCCTAATGGGACTGACCTACGAGCAGTACTTC.

This clone has just one count. V and J are TRBV30 and TRBJ2-5; D is unclear. V shed 1 base and J shed 4 bases, with 10 bases lying between them. The CDR3 contains 13 residues. Per germline, CDR1 GTSNPN and CDR2 SVGIG (reference sequence). The CDR3 nucleotides read TGTGCCTGGAGTGGTATCGGCGGAGAGACCCAGTACTTC. It encodes CAWSGIGGETQYF.

The rearrangement joins TRBV6-5 to TRBJ1-3; D is unresolved. This CDR3 has 14 residues. V lost 6 bases and J lost 0, with 9 bases in between. Germline-derived CDR1 and CDR2 are MNHEY and SVGAGI. This CDR3 is CASSSRSSGNTIYF. DNA of the CDR3: TGTGCCAGCAGCTCCAGAAGCTCTGGAAACACCATATATTTT.

The rearrangement links TRBV30 to TRBJ2-7, with 7 bases that match TRBD2. V was pared by 7 bases and J by 1 base, with 4 bases of the junction left unmatched. The V gene's germline CDR1 is GTSNPN and CDR2 SVGIG (reference sequence). The CDR3 length is 12 residues. The CDR3 loop is CASMGGSYEQYF. The CDR3 region has the DNA TGTGCCTCCATGGGAGGGTCCTACGAGCAGTACTTC.

This clone was detected only once. This sequence joins TRBV6-5 and TRBJ2-1, with a weak D call TRBD1 (5 bases). CDR1 and CDR2 (germline): MNHEY, SVGAGI. The CDR3 is 13 residues long. V gave up 6 bases and J gave up 10 bases, with 16 bases separating them. The CDR3 loop reads CASRNFGRGEQFF. CDR3 in DNA: TGTGCCAGCAGGAATTTTGGTAGGGGCGAGCAGTTCTTC.

This chain joins TRBV5-1 and TRBJ2-1; TRBD1 agrees at 7 bases. Germline loops: CDR1 SGHRS, CDR2 YFSETQ. This CDR3 is built from 13 residues. V lost 4 bases to trimming and J lost 9 bases; unmatched junction nucleotides: 7. The CDR3 coding sequence is TGCGCCAGCAGCGTGACAGGGACGGGTGAGCAGTTCTTC. Translating gives CASSVTGTGEQFF.

The chain couples TRBV29-1 to TRBJ1-5; D is possibly TRBD1 (5 bases). The germline V gene has CDR1 SQVTM and CDR2 ANQGSEA. The CDR3 has 14 residues. The V gene lost 7 bases and the J gene lost 3 bases, with 16 bases spanning the gap. In DNA, the CDR3 is TGCAGCGCCTCGGGGGGGGTGGACAATCAGCCCCAGCATTTT. Translating it yields CSASGGVDNQPQHF.

The genes are TRBV6-4 and TRBJ1-1; weak D call: TRBD1 (5 bases). Deletions cut 7 bases from V and 1 base from J, with 7 bases between. The CDR3 runs to 12 residues. Germline V lookup: CDR1 MRHNA, CDR2 SNTAGT. CDR3 DNA: TGTGCCAGCACCCAGGGGAACACTGAAGCTTTCTTT. It is translated as CASTQGNTEAFF.

This clone was observed a single time. CDR3 residues: CASSFQAGGNNEQFF. Here the CDR3 DNA reads TGTGCCAGCAGTTTCCAGGCAGGAGGGAACAATGAGCAGTTCTTC. The chain carries TRBV27 and TRBJ2-1, with D perhaps matching TRBD2 (6 bases). The CDR3 spans 15 residues. CDR1 and CDR2 from the germline V gene are MNHEY and SMNVEV (reference sequence). Trimming took 3 bases from V and 5 from J, leaving 14 bases between them.

The chain carries TRBV9 and TRBJ2-2, with unresolved D. The germline gives CDR1 SGDLS, CDR2 YYNGEE. The CDR3 has 16 amino acids. Trimming removed 0 bases at V and 2 bases at J, with 11 bases between. CDR3 in DNA: TGTGCCAGCAGCGTAGCCTACAGCGTTAACACCGGGGAGCTGTTTTTT. Its protein product is CASSVAYSVNTGELFF.